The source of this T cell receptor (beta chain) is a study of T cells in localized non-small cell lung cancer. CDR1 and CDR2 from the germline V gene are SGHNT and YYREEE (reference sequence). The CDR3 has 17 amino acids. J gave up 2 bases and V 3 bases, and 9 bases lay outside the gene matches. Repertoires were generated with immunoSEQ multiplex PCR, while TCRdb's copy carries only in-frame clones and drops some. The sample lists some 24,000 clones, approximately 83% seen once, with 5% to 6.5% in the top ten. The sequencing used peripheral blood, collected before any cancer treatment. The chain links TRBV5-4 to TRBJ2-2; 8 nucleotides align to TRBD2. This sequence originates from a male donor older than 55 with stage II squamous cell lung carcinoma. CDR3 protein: CASSSGGQGQNTGELFF. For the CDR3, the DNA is TGTGCCAGCAGCTCGGGAGGGCAGGGGCAAAACACCGGGGAGCTGTTTTTT.